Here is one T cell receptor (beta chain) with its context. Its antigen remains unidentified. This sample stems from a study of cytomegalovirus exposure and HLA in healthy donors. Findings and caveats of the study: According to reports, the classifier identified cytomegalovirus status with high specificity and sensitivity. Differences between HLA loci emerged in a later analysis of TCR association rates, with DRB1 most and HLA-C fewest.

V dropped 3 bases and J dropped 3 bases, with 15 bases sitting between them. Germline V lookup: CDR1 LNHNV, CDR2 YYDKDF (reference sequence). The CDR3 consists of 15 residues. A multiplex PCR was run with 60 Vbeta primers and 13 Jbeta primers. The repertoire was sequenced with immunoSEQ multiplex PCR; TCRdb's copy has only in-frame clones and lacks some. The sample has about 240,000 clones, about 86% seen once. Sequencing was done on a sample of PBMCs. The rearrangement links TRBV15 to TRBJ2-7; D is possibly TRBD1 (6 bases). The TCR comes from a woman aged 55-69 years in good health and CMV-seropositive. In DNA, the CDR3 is TGTGCCACCAGCAGCGACGTGGGCAGGGGCTACGAGCAGTACTTC. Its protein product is CATSSDVGRGYEQYF.